A selection of T cell receptor beta chains follows, all from one sample in a study of blood T cells in healthy people across ages. TCRdb reprocessed the 5' RACE reads with MiXCR, giving one entry per CDR3 protein. Of around 670,000 distinct CDR3 sequences in the sample, about 28% were seen once. The specimen sequenced was blood. The receptors shown here come from a woman of 80 years or more in good health. Each CDR3 is given without its conserved first and last residue. The D gene is left open where the match is weak.

V gene: TRBV29-1
J gene: TRBJ2-1
D gene: -
CDR3 protein: SVAPQGGEQF

V gene: TRBV20-1
J gene: TRBJ1-1
D gene: TRBD1
CDR3 protein: SAGTGGILSTEAF

V gene: TRBV24-1
J gene: TRBJ1-1
D gene: -
CDR3 protein: ATSDLNTEAF

V gene: TRBV18
J gene: TRBJ1-1
D gene: -
CDR3 protein: ASSPGLTFLANTEAF

V gene: TRBV3-1
J gene: TRBJ2-7
D gene: -
CDR3 protein: ASSQGRRTDEQY

V gene: TRBV4-3
J gene: TRBJ2-7
D gene: -
CDR3 protein: ASSQSYQSDYEQY

V gene: TRBV7-9
J gene: TRBJ2-3
D gene: -
CDR3 protein: ASSLAGLSDTQY

V gene: TRBV4-1
J gene: TRBJ2-1
D gene: TRBD2
CDR3 protein: ASSTPGLAGDNEQF

V gene: TRBV3-1
J gene: TRBJ2-3
D gene: -
CDR3 protein: ASSWTAQGRDTQY

V gene: TRBV20-1
J gene: TRBJ2-7
D gene: TRBD2
CDR3 protein: SVPPPGGLFYEQY

V gene: TRBV3-1
J gene: TRBJ2-3
D gene: -
CDR3 protein: ASSQTGAVTDTQY

V gene: TRBV12-3/TRBV12-4
J gene: TRBJ2-1
D gene: -
CDR3 protein: ASSLAHWGDEQF

V gene: TRBV7-2
J gene: TRBJ1-2
D gene: -
CDR3 protein: ASEMLSNYGYT

V gene: TRBV5-1
J gene: TRBJ1-6
D gene: TRBD1
CDR3 protein: ASSLGYGQASSYNSPLH

V gene: TRBV7-2
J gene: TRBJ1-1
D gene: -
CDR3 protein: ASSLSPAMNTEAF

V gene: TRBV3-1
J gene: TRBJ2-5
D gene: -
CDR3 protein: ASSRRASHQETQY

V gene: TRBV5-5
J gene: TRBJ1-6
D gene: TRBD1
CDR3 protein: ASSLSGGANSPLH

V gene: TRBV30
J gene: TRBJ2-1
D gene: -
CDR3 protein: AWSSRGARPYNEQF

V gene: TRBV12-3/TRBV12-4
J gene: TRBJ1-6
D gene: -
CDR3 protein: ASSPDTSPLH

V gene: TRBV12-3/TRBV12-4
J gene: TRBJ2-2
D gene: -
CDR3 protein: ASTTKNTGELF

V gene: TRBV20-1
J gene: TRBJ2-3
D gene: TRBD2
CDR3 protein: SARDGGSGDTQY

V gene: TRBV9
J gene: TRBJ1-5
D gene: -
CDR3 protein: ASSVGGKGNQPQH

V gene: TRBV19
J gene: TRBJ1-4
D gene: -
CDR3 protein: ASSITATAYNEKLF

V gene: TRBV20-1
J gene: TRBJ2-1
D gene: TRBD1
CDR3 protein: SAMGTGSYNEQF

V gene: TRBV2
J gene: TRBJ2-6
D gene: TRBD2
CDR3 protein: ASTLRAGGPYPGANVLT

V gene: TRBV12-3/TRBV12-4
J gene: TRBJ1-2
D gene: -
CDR3 protein: ASKITLGQRRGYT

V gene: TRBV7-2
J gene: TRBJ2-1
D gene: -
CDR3 protein: ASSPPWGASYNEQF

V gene: TRBV20-1
J gene: TRBJ2-1
D gene: -
CDR3 protein: SAKLSYNEQF

V gene: TRBV7-9
J gene: TRBJ2-5
D gene: -
CDR3 protein: ASSLGPEQQY

V gene: TRBV7-2
J gene: TRBJ2-1
D gene: TRBD2
CDR3 protein: ASSLLPGGTSGEQF

V gene: TRBV27
J gene: TRBJ2-3
D gene: -
CDR3 protein: ASRGRGSPDTQY

V gene: TRBV5-1
J gene: TRBJ2-3
D gene: TRBD2
CDR3 protein: ASSLVLAGTDTQY

V gene: TRBV7-2
J gene: TRBJ1-2
D gene: TRBD1
CDR3 protein: ASSSQAGTGNGYT

V gene: TRBV20-1
J gene: TRBJ2-1
D gene: -
CDR3 protein: SASDPAVYNEQF

V gene: TRBV6-2/TRBV6-3
J gene: TRBJ2-7
D gene: -
CDR3 protein: ASTNPINSYEQY

V gene: TRBV2
J gene: TRBJ2-6
D gene: -
CDR3 protein: ATTNERRSGANVLT

V gene: TRBV12-3/TRBV12-4
J gene: TRBJ2-3
D gene: -
CDR3 protein: ASTFDAKGEGNTQY

V gene: TRBV6-5
J gene: TRBJ1-6
D gene: TRBD1
CDR3 protein: ASSLGQGLHSPLH

V gene: TRBV20-1
J gene: TRBJ1-2
D gene: -
CDR3 protein: SAGRDRPPTNYGYT

V gene: TRBV9
J gene: TRBJ2-7
D gene: -
CDR3 protein: ASSAAPGFNYEQY

V gene: TRBV7-2
J gene: TRBJ1-5
D gene: -
CDR3 protein: ASSYERDNQPQH

V gene: TRBV18
J gene: TRBJ1-6
D gene: -
CDR3 protein: ASSPPRVGNSPLH